This T cell receptor (beta chain) was identified in a study of blood T cell repertoires in COVID-19. Study details: COVID-19 samples, acute and convalescent, were from the United States, Italy and Spain. The analysed material was cDNA or gDNA that came from T cells, B-cell-depleted T cells, or PBMCs.

Original processing notes: Reference gene primer amplification gave estimated nucleated cell counts. Here immunoSEQ multiplex PCR was the method, and the copy in TCRdb shows in-frame clones only, minus some. V and J calls and clone size are those listed in that table; D and trimming were worked out from the DNA. The sample holds around 150,000 clones, more than 65% seen once. The germline V and J ends were trimmed by 0 bases and 9 bases, with 18 bases remaining between them. Germline V gene data show CDR1 as GTSNPN and CDR2 as SVGIG (reference sequence). CDR3 length equals 15 residues. This chain connects TRBV30 to TRBJ2-1, with a weak D call TRBD1 (5 bases). The source is a man aged 60 to 69 with acute or convalescent COVID-19. Sequenced sample: peripheral blood. The CDR3 region has the DNA TGTGCCTGGAGTGTTTTTGACAGATCGCTAAGTGAGCAGTTCTTC. It encodes CAWSVFDRSLSEQFF.